The T cell receptor beta chain described here comes from a study of T cells in Graves' hyperthyroidism and ophthalmopathy. There were TCR beta CDR3 regions amplified from RNA transcripts. Primed by the HTBI set, a first-round RT-PCR was run on the TCR CDR3. TCRdb redid the calling of the multiplex PCR reads with MiXCR, one entry per CDR3 protein. The sample holds roughly 510,000 distinct CDR3 sequences, roughly 45% seen once. The CDR3 consists of 14 residues. The ends were cut back, 5 bases at V and 8 bases at J, with 18 bases in the middle. Germline loops: CDR1 DFQATT, CDR2 SNEGSKA (reference sequence).

Sequenced input: peripheral blood or thyroid tissue (not recorded which). This receptor was identified in an adult woman with Graves' disease, either hyperthyroidism or ophthalmopathy (not recorded which). The rearrangement links TRBV20-1 to TRBJ1-4, with D perhaps TRBD1 (6 bases). The CDR3 nucleotides read TGCAGTGCTCCCTTCAGGGGCGAGGGCGAAAAACTGTTTTTT. Translated, it gives CSAPFRGEGEKLFF.